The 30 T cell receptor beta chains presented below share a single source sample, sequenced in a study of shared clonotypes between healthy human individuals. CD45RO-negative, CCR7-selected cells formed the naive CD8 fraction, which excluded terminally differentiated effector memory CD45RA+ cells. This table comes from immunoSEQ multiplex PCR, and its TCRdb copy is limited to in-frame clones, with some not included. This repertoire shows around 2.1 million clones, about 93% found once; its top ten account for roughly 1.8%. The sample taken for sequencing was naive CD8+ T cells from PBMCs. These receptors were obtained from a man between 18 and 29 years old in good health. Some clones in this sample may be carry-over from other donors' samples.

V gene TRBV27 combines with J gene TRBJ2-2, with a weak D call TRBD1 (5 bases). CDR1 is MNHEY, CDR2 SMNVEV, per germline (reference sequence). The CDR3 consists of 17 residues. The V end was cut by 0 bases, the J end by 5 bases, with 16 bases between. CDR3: CASSLSPGSTVTGELFF. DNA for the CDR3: TGTGCCAGCAGTTTATCGCCAGGGTCGACGGTGACCGGGGAGCTGTTTTTT.

CDR3 residues: CASSLYPGGNYGYTF. The CDR3 DNA reads TGCGCCAGCAGCTTGTATCCAGGGGGGAACTATGGCTACACCTTC. The V call is TRBV5-1, the J call TRBJ1-2; 7 bases map to TRBD1. The V and J ends lost 1 base and 2 bases, in that order; junction bases with no gene match: 5. The germline V gene encodes CDR1 SGHRS and CDR2 YFSETQ. This CDR3 has 15 residues.

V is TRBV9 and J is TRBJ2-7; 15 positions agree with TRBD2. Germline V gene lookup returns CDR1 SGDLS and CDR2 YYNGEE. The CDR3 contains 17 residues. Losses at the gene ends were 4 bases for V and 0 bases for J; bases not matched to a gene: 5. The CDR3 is CASSRGLAGGPSYEQYF. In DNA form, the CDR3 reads TGTGCCAGCAGCCGCGGACTAGCGGGAGGGCCCTCCTACGAGCAGTACTTC.

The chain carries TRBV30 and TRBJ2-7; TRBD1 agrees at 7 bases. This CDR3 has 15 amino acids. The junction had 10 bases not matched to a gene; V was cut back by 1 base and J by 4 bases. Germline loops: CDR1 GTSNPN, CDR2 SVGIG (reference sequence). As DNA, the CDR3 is TGTGCCTGGAGTGGTCGGGACAGCCGAGAATACGAGCAGTACTTC. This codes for CAWSGRDSREYEQYF.

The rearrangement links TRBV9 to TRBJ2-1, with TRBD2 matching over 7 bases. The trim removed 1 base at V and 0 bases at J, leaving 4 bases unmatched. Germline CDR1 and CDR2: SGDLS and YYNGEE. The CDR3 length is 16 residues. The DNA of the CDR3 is TGTGCCAGCAGCGTACCCGGGGGGAGCTCCTACAATGAGCAGTTCTTC. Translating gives CASSVPGGSSYNEQFF.

The CDR3 protein is CASRTEVEAFF. CDR3 in DNA: TGTGCCAGCAGAACCGAGGTTGAAGCTTTCTTT. This chain uses TRBV6-5 with TRBJ1-1; D ambiguous. Trimming removed 6 bases at V and 7 bases at J, with 9 bases between. This CDR3 has 11 amino acids. Germline V CDR1 and CDR2: MNHEY, SVGAGI.

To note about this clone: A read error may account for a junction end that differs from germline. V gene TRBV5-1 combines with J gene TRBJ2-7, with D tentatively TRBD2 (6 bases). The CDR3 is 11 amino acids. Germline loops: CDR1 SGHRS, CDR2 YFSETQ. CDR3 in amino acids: CASSLGKGLQF. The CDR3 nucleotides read TGCGCCAGCAGCTTGGGGAAGGGACTCCAGTTC.

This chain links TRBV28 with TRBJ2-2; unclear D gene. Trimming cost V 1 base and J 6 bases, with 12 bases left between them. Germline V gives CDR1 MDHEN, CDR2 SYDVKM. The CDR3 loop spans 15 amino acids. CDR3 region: CASSLLAGLAGELFF. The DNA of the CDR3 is TGTGCCAGCAGTTTATTGGCAGGTTTGGCCGGGGAGCTGTTTTTT.

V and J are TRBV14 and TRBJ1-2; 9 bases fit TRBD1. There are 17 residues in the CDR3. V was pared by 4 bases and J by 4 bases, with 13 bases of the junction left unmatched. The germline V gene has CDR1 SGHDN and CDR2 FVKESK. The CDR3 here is CASSPPPPGQGFYGYTF. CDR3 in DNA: TGTGCCAGCAGCCCTCCCCCCCCGGGACAGGGCTTCTATGGCTACACCTTC.

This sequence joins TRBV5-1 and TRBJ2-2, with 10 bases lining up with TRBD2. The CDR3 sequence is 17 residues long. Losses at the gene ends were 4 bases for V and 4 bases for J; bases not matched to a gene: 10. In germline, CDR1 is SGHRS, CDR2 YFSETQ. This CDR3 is CASSVSSSGRGTGELFF. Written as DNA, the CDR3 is TGCGCCAGCAGCGTGTCGTCCAGCGGGAGGGGCACCGGGGAGCTGTTTTTT.

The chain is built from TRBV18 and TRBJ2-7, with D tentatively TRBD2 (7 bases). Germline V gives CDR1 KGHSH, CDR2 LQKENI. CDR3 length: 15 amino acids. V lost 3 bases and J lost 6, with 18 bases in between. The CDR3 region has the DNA TGTGCCAGCTCACCTAGGGGGGGCGAAGGAAGCGAGCAGTACTTC. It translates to CASSPRGGEGSEQYF. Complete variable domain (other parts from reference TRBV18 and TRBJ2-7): NAGVMQNPRHLVRRRGQEARLRCSPMKGHSHVYWYRQLPEEGLKFMVYLQKENIIDESGMPKERFSAEFPKEGPSILRIQQVVRGDSAAYFCASSPRGGEGSEQYFGPGTRLTVT.

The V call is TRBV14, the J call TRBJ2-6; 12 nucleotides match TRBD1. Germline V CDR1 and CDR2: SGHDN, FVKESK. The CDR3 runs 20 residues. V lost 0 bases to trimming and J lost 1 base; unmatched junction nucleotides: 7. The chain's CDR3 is CASSQEGQGALWSGANVLTF. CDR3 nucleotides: TGTGCCAGCAGCCAAGAGGGACAGGGGGCTCTTTGGTCTGGGGCCAACGTCCTGACTTTC.

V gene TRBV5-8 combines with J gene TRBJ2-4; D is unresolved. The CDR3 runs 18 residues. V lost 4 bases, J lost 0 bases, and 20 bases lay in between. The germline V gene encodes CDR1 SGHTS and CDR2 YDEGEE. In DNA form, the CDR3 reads TGTGCCAGCAGCCCCGGGTCGAACAGCTTTCTAGCCAAAAACATTCAGTACTTC. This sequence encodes CASSPGSNSFLAKNIQYF.

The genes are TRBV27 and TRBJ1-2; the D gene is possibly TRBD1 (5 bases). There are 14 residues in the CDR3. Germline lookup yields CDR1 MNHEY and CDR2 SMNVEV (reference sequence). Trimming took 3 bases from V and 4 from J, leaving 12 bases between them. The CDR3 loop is CASSFTGASYGYTF. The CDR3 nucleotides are TGTGCCAGCAGTTTTACCGGGGCATCCTATGGCTACACCTTC.

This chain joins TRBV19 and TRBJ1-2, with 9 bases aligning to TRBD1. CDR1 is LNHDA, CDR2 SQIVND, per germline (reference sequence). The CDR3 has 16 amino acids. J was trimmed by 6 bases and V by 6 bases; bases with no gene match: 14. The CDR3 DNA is TGTGCCAGTAGCGGGACAGGGAAGGCGGTCAACCATGGCTACACCTTC. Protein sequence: CASSGTGKAVNHGYTF.

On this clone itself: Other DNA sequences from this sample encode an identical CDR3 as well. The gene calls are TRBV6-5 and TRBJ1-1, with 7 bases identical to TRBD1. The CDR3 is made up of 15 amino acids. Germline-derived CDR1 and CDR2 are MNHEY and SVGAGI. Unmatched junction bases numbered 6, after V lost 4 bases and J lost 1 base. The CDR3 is CASSSPRTGNTEAFF. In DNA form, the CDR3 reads TGTGCCAGCAGTTCCCCGAGGACAGGGAACACTGAAGCTTTCTTT.

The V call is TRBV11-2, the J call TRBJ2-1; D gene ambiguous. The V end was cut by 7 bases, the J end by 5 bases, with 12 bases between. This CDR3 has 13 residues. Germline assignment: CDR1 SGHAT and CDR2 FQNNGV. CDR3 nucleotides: TGTGCCAGCAACCGTCCGGTGGACAATGAGCAGTTCTTC. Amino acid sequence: CASNRPVDNEQFF.

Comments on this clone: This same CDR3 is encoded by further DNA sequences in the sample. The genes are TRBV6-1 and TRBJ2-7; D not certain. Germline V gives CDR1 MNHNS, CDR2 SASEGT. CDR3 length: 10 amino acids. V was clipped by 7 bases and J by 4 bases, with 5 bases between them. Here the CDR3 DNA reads TGTGCCAGCAACAGTTACGAGCAGTACTTC. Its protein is CASNSYEQYF.

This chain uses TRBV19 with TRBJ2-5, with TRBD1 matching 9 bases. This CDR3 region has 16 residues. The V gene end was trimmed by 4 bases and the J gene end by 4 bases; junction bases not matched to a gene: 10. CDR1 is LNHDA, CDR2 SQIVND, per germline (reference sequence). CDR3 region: CASSTGTGYERETQYF. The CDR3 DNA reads TGTGCCAGTAGTACCGGGACAGGGTATGAGAGAGAGACCCAGTACTTC.

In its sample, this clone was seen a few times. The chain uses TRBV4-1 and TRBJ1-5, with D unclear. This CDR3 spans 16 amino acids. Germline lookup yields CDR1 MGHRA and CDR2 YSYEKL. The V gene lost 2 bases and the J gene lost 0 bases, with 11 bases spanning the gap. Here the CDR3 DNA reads TGCGCCAGCAGCCAAATTTATGGCGGTAGCAATCAGCCCCAGCATTTT. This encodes CASSQIYGGSNQPQHF.

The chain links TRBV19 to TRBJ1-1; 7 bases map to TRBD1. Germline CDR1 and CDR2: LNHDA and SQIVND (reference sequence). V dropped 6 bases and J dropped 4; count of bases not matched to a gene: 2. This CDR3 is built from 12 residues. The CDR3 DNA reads TGTGCCAGTAGACAGGGGACCACTGAAGCTTTCTTT. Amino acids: CASRQGTTEAFF.

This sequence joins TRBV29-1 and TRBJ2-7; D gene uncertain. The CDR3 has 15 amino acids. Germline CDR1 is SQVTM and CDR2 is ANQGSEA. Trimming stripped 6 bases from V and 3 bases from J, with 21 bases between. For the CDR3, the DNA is TGCAGCGTCGTACCCCTAGGTCCCCGGAGCTACGAGCAGTACTTC. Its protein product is CSVVPLGPRSYEQYF.

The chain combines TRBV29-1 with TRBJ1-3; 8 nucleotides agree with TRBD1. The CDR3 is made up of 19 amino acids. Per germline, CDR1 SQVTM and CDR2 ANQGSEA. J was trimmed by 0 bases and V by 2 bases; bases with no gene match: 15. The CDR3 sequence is CSVESRAGGLTDSGNTIYF. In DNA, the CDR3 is TGCAGCGTTGAATCTCGGGCAGGGGGCCTCACCGACTCTGGAAACACCATATATTTT.

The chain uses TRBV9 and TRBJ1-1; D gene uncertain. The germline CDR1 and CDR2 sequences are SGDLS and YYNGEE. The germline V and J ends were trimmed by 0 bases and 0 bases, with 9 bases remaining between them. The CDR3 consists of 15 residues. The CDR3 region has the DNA TGTGCCAGCAGCGTAGGACCGGAGGTGAACACTGAAGCTTTCTTT. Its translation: CASSVGPEVNTEAFF.

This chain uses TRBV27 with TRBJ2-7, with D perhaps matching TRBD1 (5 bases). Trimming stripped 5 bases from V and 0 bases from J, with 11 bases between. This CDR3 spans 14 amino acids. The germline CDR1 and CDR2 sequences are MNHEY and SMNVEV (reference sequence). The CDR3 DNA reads TGTGCCAGCAGTAGACGACAGTCCTCCTACGAGCAGTACTTC. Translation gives CASSRRQSSYEQYF.

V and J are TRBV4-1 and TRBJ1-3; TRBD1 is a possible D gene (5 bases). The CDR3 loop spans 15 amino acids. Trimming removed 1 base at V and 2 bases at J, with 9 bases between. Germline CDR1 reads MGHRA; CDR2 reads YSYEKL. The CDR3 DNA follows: TGCGCCAGCAGCCAAGGGGGCAAGGCTGGAAACACCATATATTTT. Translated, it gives CASSQGGKAGNTIYF.

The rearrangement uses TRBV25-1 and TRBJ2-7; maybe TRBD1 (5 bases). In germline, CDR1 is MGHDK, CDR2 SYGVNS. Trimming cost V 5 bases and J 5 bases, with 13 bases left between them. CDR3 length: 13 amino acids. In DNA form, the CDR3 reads TGTGCCAGCAGTCTGGGGCGTCTAAACGAGCAGTACTTC. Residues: CASSLGRLNEQYF.

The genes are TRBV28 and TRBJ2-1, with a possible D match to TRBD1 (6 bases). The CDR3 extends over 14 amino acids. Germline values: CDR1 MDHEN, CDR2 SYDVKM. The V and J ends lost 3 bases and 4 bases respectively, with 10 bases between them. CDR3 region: CASSFDRRYNEQFF. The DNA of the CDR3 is TGTGCCAGCAGTTTTGACAGGAGATACAATGAGCAGTTCTTC.

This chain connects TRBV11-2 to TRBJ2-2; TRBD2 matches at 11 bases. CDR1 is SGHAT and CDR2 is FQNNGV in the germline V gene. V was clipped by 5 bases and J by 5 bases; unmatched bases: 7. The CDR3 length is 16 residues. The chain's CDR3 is CASSTRLAGFTGELFF. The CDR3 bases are TGTGCCAGCAGCACCAGACTAGCGGGATTTACCGGGGAGCTGTTTTTT.

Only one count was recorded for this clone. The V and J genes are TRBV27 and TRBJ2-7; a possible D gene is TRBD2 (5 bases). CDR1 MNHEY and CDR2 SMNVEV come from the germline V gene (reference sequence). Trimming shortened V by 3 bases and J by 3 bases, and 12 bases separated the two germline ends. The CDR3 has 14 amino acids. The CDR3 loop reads CASSLSSGLYEQYF. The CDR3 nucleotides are TGTGCCAGCAGTTTGTCGTCAGGACTCTACGAGCAGTACTTC.